The present TCR beta chain was sequenced within a study of control samples from healthy donors and cancer patients. Trimming removed 0 bases from V and 6 bases from J; junction bases left unmatched: 5. The CDR3 extends over 16 amino acids. The V gene's germline CDR1 is SGHTS and CDR2 YDEGEE. The method was immunoSEQ multiplex PCR; TCRdb's version includes in-frame clones alone and lacks a portion of them. This table holds around 93,000 clones, roughly 89% found once. V usage is TRBV5-8 and J usage is TRBJ2-4; 11 bases are a match to TRBD2. This clonotype was sampled from a human donor in good health. The donor label of this sample is uncertain. The specimen sequenced was blood. The CDR3 DNA is TGTGCCAGCAGCTTGGTGGAAGGACTAGCGGGAAACATTCAGTACTTC. As protein: CASSLVEGLAGNIQYF.